The entry below describes one TCR beta chain. This sample stems from a study of blood T cell repertoires in COVID-19. Study information: Acute-phase and convalescent COVID-19 samples originated in the United States, Italy and Spain.

The CDR3 extends over 12 amino acids. CDR1 is MNHEY, CDR2 SVGAGI, per germline. The ends were cut back, 5 bases at V and 8 bases at J, with 12 bases in the middle. Libraries were prepared by immunoSEQ multiplex PCR; TCRdb keeps only in-frame clonotypes and omits some of them. The sample yields around 400,000 clones, approximately 91% seen once. Within 2 weeks before study entry, exposed participants met a COVID-19 case. The clonotype was recovered from a woman aged 18 to 35 who had been exposed to COVID-19. V usage is TRBV6-5 and J usage is TRBJ1-1; D remains unclear. Sequenced sample: PBMCs or T cells enriched from blood (not recorded which). The CDR3 sequence: CASSRGHPEAFF. The CDR3 nucleotides are TGTGCCAGCAGTAGAGGCCACCCAGAAGCTTTCTTT.